This entry concerns a single T cell receptor beta chain. These data come from a study of blood T cell repertoires in COVID-19. Germline trimming cut 6 bases from V and 1 base from J; bases unmatched to any gene: 9. The CDR3 is 15 amino acids. Germline lookup yields CDR1 SQVTM and CDR2 ANQGSEA. Assay used: immunoSEQ multiplex PCR; TCRdb lists only in-frame clones, some missing. The sample shows around 240,000 clones, about 90% of them seen only once. The receptor was isolated from a human donor in a cohort exposed to, infected with or recovered from COVID-19 (not recorded which). The donor label of this sample is uncertain. The genes are TRBV29-1 and TRBJ2-3; 8 nucleotides line up with TRBD2. The sequencing sample was made of PBMCs or T cells enriched from blood (not recorded which). The CDR3 DNA sequence: TGCAGCGTCAAGCGGGGGAAATTTGGCACAGATACGCAGTATTTT. As protein: CSVKRGKFGTDTQYF.